This T cell receptor beta chain was recovered during a study of blood T cell repertoires in COVID-19. Background on the study: PBMCs, B-cell-depleted T cells, or T cells were the source of the cDNA or gDNA that made up the material.

Sequencing was performed with immunoSEQ multiplex PCR; in TCRdb, only in-frame clones are kept and a portion is missing. The repertoire holds some 340,000 clones, with more than 90% as singletons. CDR3 size: 13 residues. Germline-derived CDR1 and CDR2 are MNHEY and SVGAGI. V lost 6 bases and J lost 0, with 6 bases in between. The J gene is TRBJ1-3, the V gene TRBV6-5, with D tentatively TRBD1 (5 bases). The clonotype was recovered from a woman aged 25 to 39 who had been exposed to COVID-19. Sequences were obtained from PBMCs or T cells enriched from blood (not recorded which). CDR3 bases: TGTGCCAGCAGGACAGTCTCTGGAAACACCATATATTTT. Its protein product is CASRTVSGNTIYF.